These T cell receptor beta chains were read from a single sample in a study of control samples from healthy donors and cancer patients. TCRdb's table, derived via immunoSEQ multiplex PCR, lists solely in-frame clones and lacks some. The table lists 70,000 or so clones, over 75% of them singletons. The sequenced sample was blood. These receptors originate from a middle-aged man in good health. Each CDR3 is given with its conserved first and last residue. The order of the fields is V gene, D gene, J gene, clone size, CDR3 protein, CDR3 DNA. A D gene is named only where the DNA matches it firmly. Not all rows give a size; the values are once, few, many and, for expanded clones, a class.

V gene: TRBV19
D gene: NA
J gene: TRBJ2-7
clone size: NA
CDR3 protein: CATQQGPFGFEQYF
CDR3 DNA: TGTGCCACCCAACAGGGACCCTTTGGTTTCGAGCAGTACTTC

V gene: TRBV27
D gene: NA
J gene: TRBJ1-2
clone size: few
CDR3 protein: CASSSLPVGATGNYGYTF
CDR3 DNA: TGTGCCAGCAGTTCCCTCCCGGTGGGGGCGACCGGTAACTATGGCTACACCTTC

V gene: TRBV4-3
D gene: TRBD2
J gene: TRBJ2-7
clone size: NA
CDR3 protein: CASSHTSGQYEQYF
CDR3 DNA: TGCGCCAGCAGCCACACTAGCGGGCAGTACGAGCAGTACTTC

V gene: TRBV14
D gene: NA
J gene: TRBJ2-2
clone size: NA
CDR3 protein: CASSQVAGRPTGELFF
CDR3 DNA: TGTGCCAGCAGCCAAGTGGCGGGGAGGCCGACCGGGGAGCTGTTTTTT

V gene: TRBV10-3
D gene: NA
J gene: TRBJ1-2
clone size: NA
CDR3 protein: CAISLSGGKDGYTF
CDR3 DNA: TGTGCCATCAGCCTAAGCGGGGGAAAGGATGGCTACACCTTC

V gene: TRBV4-2
D gene: NA
J gene: TRBJ2-3
clone size: NA
CDR3 protein: CASSQNQGTDTQYF
CDR3 DNA: TGTGCCAGCAGCCAAAATCAGGGAACAGATACGCAGTATTTT

V gene: TRBV6-4
D gene: TRBD1
J gene: TRBJ1-2
clone size: NA
CDR3 protein: CASSARQGANYGYTF
CDR3 DNA: TGTGCCAGCAGTGCTCGGCAGGGGGCTAACTATGGCTACACCTTC

V gene: TRBV6-1
D gene: NA
J gene: TRBJ1-5
clone size: NA
CDR3 protein: CASSERHSNQPQHF
CDR3 DNA: TGTGCCAGCAGTGAACGGCATAGCAATCAGCCCCAGCATTTT

V gene: TRBV21-1
D gene: NA
J gene: TRBJ2-3
clone size: NA
CDR3 protein: CASSKFGLAGQPGTDTQYF
CDR3 DNA: TGTGCCAGCAGCAAATTCGGACTAGCGGGACAACCTGGCACAGATACGCAGTATTTT

V gene: TRBV5-1
D gene: NA
J gene: TRBJ1-5
clone size: NA
CDR3 protein: CASSFAGPENNQPQHF
CDR3 DNA: TGCGCCAGCAGCTTTGCAGGGCCGGAGAACAATCAGCCCCAGCATTTT

V gene: TRBV9
D gene: NA
J gene: TRBJ1-1
clone size: NA
CDR3 protein: CASRDQNTEAFF
CDR3 DNA: TGTGCCAGCAGAGACCAGAACACTGAAGCTTTCTTT

V gene: TRBV6-1
D gene: NA
J gene: TRBJ2-2
clone size: NA
CDR3 protein: CASSDRGANTGELFF
CDR3 DNA: TGTGCCAGCAGTGATAGGGGCGCGAACACCGGGGAGCTGTTTTTT

V gene: TRBV9
D gene: NA
J gene: TRBJ1-2
clone size: NA
CDR3 protein: CASSVEGANYGYTF
CDR3 DNA: TGTGCCAGCAGCGTAGAGGGGGCTAACTATGGCTACACCTTC

V gene: TRBV27
D gene: TRBD2
J gene: TRBJ2-1
clone size: NA
CDR3 protein: CASSRTSGRGGEQFF
CDR3 DNA: TGTGCCAGCAGTCGGACTAGCGGGAGAGGAGGTGAGCAGTTCTTC

V gene: TRBV25-1
D gene: NA
J gene: TRBJ1-6
clone size: NA
CDR3 protein: CASSEQTGIHGSPLHF
CDR3 DNA: TGTGCCAGCAGTGAACAAACAGGGATACATGGATCACCCCTCCACTTT

V gene: TRBV24-1
D gene: NA
J gene: TRBJ2-1
clone size: NA
CDR3 protein: CATSDDLASLYNEQFF
CDR3 DNA: TGTGCCACCAGTGACGACCTAGCATCACTCTACAATGAGCAGTTCTTC

V gene: TRBV7-3
D gene: NA
J gene: TRBJ1-6
clone size: NA
CDR3 protein: CASSLNIFNSPLHF
CDR3 DNA: TGTGCCAGCAGCTTAAACATTTTTAATTCACCCCTCCACTTT

V gene: TRBV7-3
D gene: NA
J gene: TRBJ1-3
clone size: NA
CDR3 protein: CASSETNSGNTIYF
CDR3 DNA: TGTGCCAGCAGCGAGACCAACTCTGGAAACACCATATATTTT

V gene: TRBV2
D gene: NA
J gene: TRBJ2-1
clone size: few
CDR3 protein: CASSEQGMNEQFF
CDR3 DNA: TGTGCCAGCAGTGAACAGGGCATGAATGAGCAGTTCTTC

V gene: TRBV7-9
D gene: NA
J gene: TRBJ1-5
clone size: few
CDR3 protein: CASSLLYRDSNQPQHF
CDR3 DNA: TGTGCCAGCAGCTTACTATACAGAGATAGCAATCAGCCCCAGCATTTT

V gene: TRBV10-1
D gene: TRBD2
J gene: TRBJ2-1
clone size: few
CDR3 protein: CASKASGIDEQFF
CDR3 DNA: TGCGCCAGCAAAGCTAGCGGGATAGATGAGCAGTTCTTC

V gene: TRBV7-9
D gene: TRBD2
J gene: TRBJ2-7
clone size: NA
CDR3 protein: CASSPLTSGGGYEQYF
CDR3 DNA: TGTGCCAGCAGCCCACTTACTAGCGGGGGGGGTTACGAGCAGTACTTC

V gene: TRBV9
D gene: TRBD1
J gene: TRBJ1-4
clone size: few
CDR3 protein: CASSPRTGGVEKLFF
CDR3 DNA: TGTGCCAGCAGCCCCCGGACAGGGGGCGTAGAAAAACTGTTTTTT

V gene: TRBV6-2/TRBV6-3
D gene: NA
J gene: TRBJ1-5
clone size: NA
CDR3 protein: CASSYEAGPLHQPQHF
CDR3 DNA: TGTGCCAGCAGTTACGAGGCGGGGCCTCTCCATCAGCCCCAGCATTTT

V gene: TRBV2
D gene: NA
J gene: TRBJ2-2
clone size: few
CDR3 protein: CASSADLKNTGELFF
CDR3 DNA: TGTGCCAGCAGTGCGGACCTAAAGAACACCGGGGAGCTGTTTTTT

V gene: TRBV4-1
D gene: TRBD2
J gene: TRBJ2-3
clone size: once
CDR3 protein: CASSQIAGGTDTQYF
CDR3 DNA: TGCGCCAGCAGCCAAATAGCGGGGGGGACAGATACGCAGTATTTT

V gene: TRBV30
D gene: NA
J gene: TRBJ1-3
clone size: few
CDR3 protein: CAWSGVGAGNTIYF
CDR3 DNA: TGTGCCTGGAGTGGGGTAGGGGCTGGAAACACCATATATTTT

V gene: TRBV7-9
D gene: NA
J gene: TRBJ2-7
clone size: NA
CDR3 protein: CASSGGLSYEQYF
CDR3 DNA: TGTGCCAGCAGTGGGGGGCTTTCCTACGAGCAGTACTTC

V gene: TRBV21-1
D gene: NA
J gene: TRBJ2-1
clone size: few
CDR3 protein: CASSKERPLGSYNEQFF
CDR3 DNA: TGTGCCAGCAGCAAAGAGAGGCCCCTGGGCTCCTACAATGAGCAGTTCTTC

V gene: TRBV14
D gene: NA
J gene: TRBJ1-4
clone size: NA
CDR3 protein: CASSQVGQKEKLFF
CDR3 DNA: TGTGCCAGCAGCCAAGTTGGGCAGAAGGAAAAACTGTTTTTT

V gene: TRBV3-1/TRBV3-2
D gene: NA
J gene: TRBJ1-4
clone size: NA
CDR3 protein: CASEDRDEKLFF
CDR3 DNA: TGTGCCAGCGAGGACAGAGATGAAAAACTGTTTTTT

V gene: TRBV4-1
D gene: TRBD2
J gene: TRBJ2-7
clone size: once
CDR3 protein: CASSAFSGNTLGEQYF
CDR3 DNA: TGCGCCAGCAGCGCCTTTAGCGGGAATACTTTAGGGGAGCAGTACTTC

V gene: TRBV5-4
D gene: NA
J gene: TRBJ1-2
clone size: NA
CDR3 protein: CASSLRGVYGYTF
CDR3 DNA: TGTGCCAGCAGCTTACGAGGGGTCTATGGCTACACCTTC

V gene: TRBV13
D gene: NA
J gene: TRBJ1-1
clone size: NA
CDR3 protein: CASSSSFRGGTEAFF
CDR3 DNA: TGTGCCAGCAGCTCGTCTTTTAGGGGAGGCACTGAAGCTTTCTTT

V gene: TRBV11-2
D gene: NA
J gene: TRBJ2-7
clone size: NA
CDR3 protein: CASSFPPLIGEVSYEQYF
CDR3 DNA: TGTGCCAGCAGCTTTCCTCCATTGATAGGGGAGGTTTCCTACGAGCAGTACTTC

V gene: TRBV6-5
D gene: NA
J gene: TRBJ2-4
clone size: many
CDR3 protein: CASSATDAKNIQYF
CDR3 DNA: TGTGCCAGCAGCGCTACAGACGCCAAAAACATTCAGTACTTC

V gene: TRBV19
D gene: NA
J gene: TRBJ1-2
clone size: NA
CDR3 protein: CAVQSGGDYGYTF
CDR3 DNA: TGTGCCGTCCAATCTGGCGGGGACTATGGCTACACCTTC

V gene: TRBV9
D gene: NA
J gene: TRBJ1-1
clone size: NA
CDR3 protein: CASSVVFRGEAFF
CDR3 DNA: TGTGCCAGCAGCGTAGTATTCAGGGGTGAAGCTTTCTTT

V gene: TRBV5-6
D gene: NA
J gene: TRBJ2-1
clone size: NA
CDR3 protein: CASSLGQEQFF
CDR3 DNA: TGTGCCAGCAGCTTGGGACAGGAGCAGTTCTTC

V gene: TRBV6-2/TRBV6-3
D gene: NA
J gene: TRBJ2-1
clone size: few
CDR3 protein: CASSPGTDYNEQFF
CDR3 DNA: TGTGCCAGCAGCCCCGGGACGGACTACAATGAGCAGTTCTTC

V gene: TRBV28
D gene: TRBD1
J gene: TRBJ2-7
clone size: NA
CDR3 protein: CASSLSRTGEQYF
CDR3 DNA: TGTGCCAGCAGTTTATCCCGGACAGGAGAGCAGTACTTC

V gene: TRBV27
D gene: TRBD2
J gene: TRBJ2-1
clone size: NA
CDR3 protein: CASSLASGGDNEQFF
CDR3 DNA: TGTGCCAGCAGTTTGGCTAGCGGGGGGGACAATGAGCAGTTCTTC

V gene: TRBV5-1
D gene: NA
J gene: TRBJ2-5
clone size: NA
CDR3 protein: CASSRPEYQETQYF
CDR3 DNA: TGCGCCAGCAGCCGACCCGAGTACCAAGAGACCCAGTACTTC

V gene: TRBV7-9
D gene: NA
J gene: TRBJ1-2
clone size: NA
CDR3 protein: CANSVYTGPLGYGYTF
CDR3 DNA: TGTGCTAACAGCGTCTACACAGGGCCTTTGGGGTATGGCTACACCTTC

V gene: TRBV6-4
D gene: TRBD2
J gene: TRBJ2-1
clone size: many
CDR3 protein: CASSDSGTSGINEQFF
CDR3 DNA: TGTGCCAGCAGTGACTCTGGGACTAGCGGGATCAATGAGCAGTTCTTC

V gene: TRBV9
D gene: TRBD2
J gene: TRBJ2-7
clone size: NA
CDR3 protein: CASSPTSGGAEYEQYF
CDR3 DNA: TGTGCCAGCAGCCCGACTAGCGGGGGGGCGGAGTACGAGCAGTACTTC

V gene: TRBV6-5
D gene: NA
J gene: TRBJ1-1
clone size: NA
CDR3 protein: CASKRTANTEAFF
CDR3 DNA: TGTGCCAGCAAACGGACGGCGAACACTGAAGCTTTCTTT

V gene: TRBV6-2/TRBV6-3
D gene: TRBD1
J gene: TRBJ1-6
clone size: NA
CDR3 protein: CASSYSIGGSDNSPLHF
CDR3 DNA: TGTGCCAGCAGTTACTCGATAGGGGGCTCGGATAATTCACCCCTCCACTTT

V gene: TRBV11-3
D gene: TRBD1
J gene: TRBJ1-1
clone size: NA
CDR3 protein: CASSFTGGQTEAFF
CDR3 DNA: TGTGCCAGCAGCTTTACAGGGGGGCAAACTGAAGCTTTCTTT

V gene: TRBV5-4
D gene: NA
J gene: TRBJ1-1
clone size: NA
CDR3 protein: CASSLGGNTEAFF
CDR3 DNA: TGTGCCAGCAGCTTGGGTGGGAACACTGAAGCTTTCTTT

V gene: TRBV7-3
D gene: NA
J gene: TRBJ1-5
clone size: once
CDR3 protein: CASSLTTGSNQPQHF
CDR3 DNA: TGTGCCAGCAGCTTAACTACAGGTAGCAATCAGCCCCAGCATTTT

V gene: TRBV14
D gene: NA
J gene: TRBJ1-5
clone size: NA
CDR3 protein: CASTPPHHQPQHF
CDR3 DNA: TGTGCCAGCACCCCGCCCCATCATCAGCCCCAGCATTTT

V gene: TRBV6-2/TRBV6-3
D gene: NA
J gene: TRBJ1-2
clone size: NA
CDR3 protein: CASSLLQGGGYTF
CDR3 DNA: TGTGCCAGCAGTTTACTACAGGGCGGTGGCTACACCTTC

V gene: TRBV4-3
D gene: NA
J gene: TRBJ2-1
clone size: NA
CDR3 protein: CASSQDRGPGPTQFF
CDR3 DNA: TGCGCCAGCAGCCAAGATCGGGGTCCCGGACCGACCCAGTTCTTC

V gene: TRBV29-1
D gene: NA
J gene: TRBJ2-7
clone size: NA
CDR3 protein: CSVEVWDSNEQYF
CDR3 DNA: TGCAGCGTTGAAGTTTGGGATTCGAACGAGCAGTACTTC

V gene: TRBV27
D gene: TRBD1
J gene: TRBJ1-1
clone size: few
CDR3 protein: CASSPQGAMGTEAFF
CDR3 DNA: TGTGCCAGCAGTCCCCAGGGGGCTATGGGCACTGAAGCTTTCTTT

V gene: TRBV6-2/TRBV6-3
D gene: TRBD2
J gene: TRBJ2-7
clone size: NA
CDR3 protein: CASSSPTSGSSYEQYF
CDR3 DNA: TGTGCCAGCAGTTCCCCGACTAGCGGGAGCTCCTACGAGCAGTACTTC